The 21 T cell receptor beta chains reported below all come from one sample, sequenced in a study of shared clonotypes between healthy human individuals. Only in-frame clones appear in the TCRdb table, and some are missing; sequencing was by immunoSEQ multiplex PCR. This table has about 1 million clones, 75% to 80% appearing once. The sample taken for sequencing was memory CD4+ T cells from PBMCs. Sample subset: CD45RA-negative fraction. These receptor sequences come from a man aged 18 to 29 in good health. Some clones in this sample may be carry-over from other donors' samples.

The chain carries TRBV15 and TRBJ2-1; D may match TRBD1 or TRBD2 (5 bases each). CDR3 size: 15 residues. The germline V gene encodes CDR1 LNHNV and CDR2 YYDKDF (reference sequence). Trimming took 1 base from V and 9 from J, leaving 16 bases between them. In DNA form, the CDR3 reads TGTGCCACCAGCAGAGTAGGAAGGGGACCGGGTGAGCAGTTCTTC. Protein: CATSRVGRGPGEQFF.

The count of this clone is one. The CDR3 bases are TGTGCCAGCAGGCTAGCGGGGGCCTCCTACGAGCAGTACTTC. This translates into CASRLAGASYEQYF. The rearrangement links TRBV7-8 to TRBJ2-7; 10 bases are shared with TRBD2. There are 14 residues in the CDR3. Germline lookup yields CDR1 SGHVS and CDR2 FQNEAQ. Germline trimming cut 6 bases from V and 0 bases from J; bases unmatched to any gene: 2.

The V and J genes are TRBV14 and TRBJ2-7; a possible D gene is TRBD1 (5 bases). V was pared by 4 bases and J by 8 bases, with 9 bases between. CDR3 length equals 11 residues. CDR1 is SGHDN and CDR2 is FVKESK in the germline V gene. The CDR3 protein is CASSLQGKQYF. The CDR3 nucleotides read TGTGCCAGCAGCCTTCAGGGAAAGCAGTACTTC.

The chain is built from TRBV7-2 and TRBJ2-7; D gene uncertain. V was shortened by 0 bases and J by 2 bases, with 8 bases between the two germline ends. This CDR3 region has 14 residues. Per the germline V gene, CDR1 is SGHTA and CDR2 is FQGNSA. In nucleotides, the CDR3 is TGTGCCAGCAGCTTAGCGCGTTCAACCTACGAGCAGTACTTC. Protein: CASSLARSTYEQYF. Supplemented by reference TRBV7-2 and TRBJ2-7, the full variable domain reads GAGVSQSPSNKVTEKGKDVELRCDPISGHTALYWYRQSLGQGLEFLIYFQGNSAPDKSGLPSDRFSAERTGGSVSTLTIQRTQQEDSAVYLCASSLARSTYEQYFGPGTRLTVT.

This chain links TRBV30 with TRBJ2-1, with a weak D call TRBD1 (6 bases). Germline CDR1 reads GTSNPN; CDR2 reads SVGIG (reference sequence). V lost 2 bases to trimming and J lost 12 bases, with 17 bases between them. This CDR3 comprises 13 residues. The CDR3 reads CAWSFITGMGQFF. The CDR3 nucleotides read TGTGCCTGGAGTTTCATTACAGGGATGGGGCAGTTCTTC.

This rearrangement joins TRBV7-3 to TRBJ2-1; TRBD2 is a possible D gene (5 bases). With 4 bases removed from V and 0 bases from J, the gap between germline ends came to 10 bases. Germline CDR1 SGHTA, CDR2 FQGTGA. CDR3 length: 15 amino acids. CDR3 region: CASSSRRSSYNEQFF. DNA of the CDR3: TGTGCCAGCAGCTCGCGGAGGAGCTCCTACAATGAGCAGTTCTTC.

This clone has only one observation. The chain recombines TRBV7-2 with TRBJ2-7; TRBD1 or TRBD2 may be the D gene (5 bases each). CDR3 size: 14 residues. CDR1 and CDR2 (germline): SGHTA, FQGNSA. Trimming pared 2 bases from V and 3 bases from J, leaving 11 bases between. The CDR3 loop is CASSLRGGDYEQYF. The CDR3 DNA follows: TGTGCCAGCAGCTTACGGGGCGGCGACTACGAGCAGTACTTC.

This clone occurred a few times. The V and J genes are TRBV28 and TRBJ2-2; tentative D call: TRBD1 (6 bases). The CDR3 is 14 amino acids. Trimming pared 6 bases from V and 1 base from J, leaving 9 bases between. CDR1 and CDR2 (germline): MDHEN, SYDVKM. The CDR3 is CASSSGENTGELFF. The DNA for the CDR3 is TGTGCCAGCAGCTCAGGGGAGAACACCGGGGAGCTGTTTTTT.

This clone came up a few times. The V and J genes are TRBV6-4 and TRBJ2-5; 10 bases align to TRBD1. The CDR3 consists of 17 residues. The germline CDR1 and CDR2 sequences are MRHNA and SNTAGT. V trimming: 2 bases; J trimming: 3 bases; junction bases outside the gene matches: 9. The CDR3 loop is CASSDPGQGGSEETQYF. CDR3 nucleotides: TGTGCCAGCAGTGACCCTGGACAGGGGGGGTCCGAAGAGACCCAGTACTTC.

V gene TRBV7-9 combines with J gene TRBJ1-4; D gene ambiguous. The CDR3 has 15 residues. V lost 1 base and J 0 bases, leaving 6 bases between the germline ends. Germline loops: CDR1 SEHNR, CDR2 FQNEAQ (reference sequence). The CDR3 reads CASSLGLTTNEKLFF. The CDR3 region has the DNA TGTGCCAGCAGCTTAGGGCTCACAACTAATGAAAAACTGTTTTTT.

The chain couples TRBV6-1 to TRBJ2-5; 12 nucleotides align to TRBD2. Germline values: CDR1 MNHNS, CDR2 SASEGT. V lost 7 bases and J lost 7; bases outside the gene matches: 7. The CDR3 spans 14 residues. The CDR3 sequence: CASIPTSGSGTQYF. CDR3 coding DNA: TGTGCCAGCATCCCGACTAGCGGGAGTGGGACCCAGTACTTC.

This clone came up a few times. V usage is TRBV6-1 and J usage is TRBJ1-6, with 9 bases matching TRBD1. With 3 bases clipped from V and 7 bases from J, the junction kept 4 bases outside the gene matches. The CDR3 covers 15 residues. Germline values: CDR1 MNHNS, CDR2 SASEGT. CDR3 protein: CASSDPGQGNSPLHF. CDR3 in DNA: TGTGCCAGCAGTGACCCGGGACAGGGCAATTCACCCCTCCACTTT.

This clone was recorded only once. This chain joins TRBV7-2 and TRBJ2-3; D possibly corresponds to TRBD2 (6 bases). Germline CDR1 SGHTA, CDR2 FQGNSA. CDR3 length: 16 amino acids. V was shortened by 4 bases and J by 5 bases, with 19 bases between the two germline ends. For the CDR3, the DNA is TGTGCCAGCAGCTATCAGGCAACTAGCAGCCAAGATACGCAGTATTTT. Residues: CASSYQATSSQDTQYF.

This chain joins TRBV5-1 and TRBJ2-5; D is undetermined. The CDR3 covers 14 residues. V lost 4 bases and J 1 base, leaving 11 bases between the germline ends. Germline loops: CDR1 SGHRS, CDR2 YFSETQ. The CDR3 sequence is CASSPDGRQETQYF. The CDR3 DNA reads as TGCGCCAGCAGCCCCGATGGGCGCCAAGAGACCCAGTACTTC.

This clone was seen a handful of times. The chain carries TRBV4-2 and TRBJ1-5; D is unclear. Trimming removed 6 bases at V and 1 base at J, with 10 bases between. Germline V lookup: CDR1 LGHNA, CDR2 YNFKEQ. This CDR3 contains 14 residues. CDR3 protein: CASRPDGSNQPQHF. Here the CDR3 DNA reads TGTGCCAGCAGGCCGGACGGGAGCAATCAGCCCCAGCATTTT.

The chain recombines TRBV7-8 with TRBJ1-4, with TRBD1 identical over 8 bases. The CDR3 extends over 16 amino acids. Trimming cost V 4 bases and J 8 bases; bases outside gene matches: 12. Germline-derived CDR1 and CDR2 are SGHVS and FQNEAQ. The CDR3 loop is CASSSSRTGIKEKLFF. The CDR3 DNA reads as TGTGCCAGCAGCTCCAGTCGGACAGGGATAAAGGAAAAACTGTTTTTT.

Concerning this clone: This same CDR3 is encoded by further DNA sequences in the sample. The DNA of the CDR3 is TGTGCCAGTAGTATTGACAGGAACTATGGCTACACCTTC. It is translated as CASSIDRNYGYTF. V gene TRBV19 combines with J gene TRBJ1-2, with D perhaps TRBD1 (6 bases). The germline V and J ends were trimmed by 3 bases and 2 bases, with 7 bases remaining between them. The germline V gene encodes CDR1 LNHDA and CDR2 SQIVND (reference sequence). CDR3 length: 13 residues. The full variable domain, rest sourced from reference TRBV19 and TRBJ1-2, is DGGITQSPKYLFRKEGQNVTLSCEQNLNHDAMYWYRQDPGQGLRLIYYSQIVNDFQKGDIAEGYSVSREKKESFPLTVTSAQKNPTAFYLCASSIDRNYGYTFGSGTRLTVV.

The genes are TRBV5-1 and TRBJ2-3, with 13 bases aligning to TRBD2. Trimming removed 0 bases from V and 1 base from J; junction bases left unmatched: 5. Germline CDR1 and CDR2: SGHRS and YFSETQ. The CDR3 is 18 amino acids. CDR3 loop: CASSLGGLAGSGTDTQYF. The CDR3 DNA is TGCGCCAGCAGCTTGGGGGGACTAGCGGGATCGGGCACAGATACGCAGTATTTT.

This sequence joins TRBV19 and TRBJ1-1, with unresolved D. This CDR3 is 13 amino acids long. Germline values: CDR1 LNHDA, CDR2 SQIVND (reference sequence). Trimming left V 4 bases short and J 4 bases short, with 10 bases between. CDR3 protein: CASSTQPRTEAFF. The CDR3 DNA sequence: TGTGCCAGTAGTACGCAGCCTCGCACTGAAGCTTTCTTT.

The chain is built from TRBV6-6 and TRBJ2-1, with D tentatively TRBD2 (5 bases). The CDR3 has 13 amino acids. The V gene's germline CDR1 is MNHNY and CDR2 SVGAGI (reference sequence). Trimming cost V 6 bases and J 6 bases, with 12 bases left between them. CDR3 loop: CASSLGLFNEQFF. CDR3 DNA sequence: TGTGCCAGCAGCCTAGGACTTTTCAATGAGCAGTTCTTC.

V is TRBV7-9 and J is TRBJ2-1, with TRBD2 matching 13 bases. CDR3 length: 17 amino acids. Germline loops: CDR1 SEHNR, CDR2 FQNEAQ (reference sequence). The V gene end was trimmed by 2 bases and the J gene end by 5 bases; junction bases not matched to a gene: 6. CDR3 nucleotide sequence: TGTGCCAGCAGCTTATCTCCCGGACTAGCGGGAGACAATGAGCAGTTCTTC. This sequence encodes CASSLSPGLAGDNEQFF.